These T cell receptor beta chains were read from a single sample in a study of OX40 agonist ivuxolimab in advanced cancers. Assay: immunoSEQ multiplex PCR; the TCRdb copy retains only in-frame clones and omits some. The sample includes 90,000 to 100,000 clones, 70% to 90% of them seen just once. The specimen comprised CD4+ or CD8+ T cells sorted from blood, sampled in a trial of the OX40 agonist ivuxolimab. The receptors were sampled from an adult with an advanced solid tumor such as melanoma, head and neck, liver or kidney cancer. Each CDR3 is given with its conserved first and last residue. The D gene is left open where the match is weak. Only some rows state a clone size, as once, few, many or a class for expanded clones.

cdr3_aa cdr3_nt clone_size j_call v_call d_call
CASRPDRGLYEQYF TGTGCCAGCAGACCGGACAGGGGCCTGTACGAGCAGTACTTC - TRBJ2-7 TRBV28 TRBD1
CASSRDITDTQYF TGCGCCAGCAGCCGGGACATCACAGATACGCAGTATTTT - TRBJ2-3 TRBV5-1 -
CASSHKGLATYEQYF TGTGCCAGCAGCCACAAGGGACTAGCGACCTACGAGCAGTACTTC - TRBJ2-7 TRBV5-5 TRBD2
CASSFGTTYEQYF TGTGCCAGCAGCTTCGGCACCACTTACGAGCAGTACTTC - TRBJ2-7 TRBV7-9 -
CASSLAPGRITEAFF TGTGCCAGCAGCTTGGCCCCAGGGCGGATCACTGAAGCTTTCTTT once TRBJ1-1 TRBV5-5 -
CASTPGETQYF TGTGCCAGCACCCCCGGGGAGACCCAGTACTTC - TRBJ2-5 TRBV2 -
CAIAPGLAGNEQFF TGTGCCATCGCCCCGGGACTGGCGGGAAATGAGCAGTTCTTC - TRBJ2-1 TRBV27 -
CASSDGTGTSSYEQYF TGTGCCAGCAGTGACGGGACAGGGACGAGCTCCTACGAGCAGTACTTC - TRBJ2-7 TRBV2 TRBD1
CASSPPWRKNIQYF TGTGCCAGCAGTCCCCCTTGGCGCAAAAACATTCAGTACTTC - TRBJ2-4 TRBV28 -
CASSLGLAVEQYF TGTGCCAGCAGCTTAGGACTAGCGGTCGAGCAGTACTTC once TRBJ2-7 TRBV13 TRBD2
CASSLIPANEKLFF TGCGCCAGCAGCTTGATTCCAGCTAATGAAAAACTGTTTTTT - TRBJ1-4 TRBV5-1 -
CASSFSGIGTGELFF TGTGCCAGCAGCTTTAGCGGGATCGGCACCGGGGAGCTGTTTTTT - TRBJ2-2 TRBV7-2 TRBD2
CASSAQGADEQYF TGTGCCAGCAGCGCACAGGGGGCTGACGAGCAGTACTTC - TRBJ2-7 TRBV7-9 TRBD1
CASSYSNQRENNEQYF TGTGCCAGCAGTTACTCGAACCAGCGGGAAAACAACGAGCAGTACTTC once TRBJ2-7 TRBV6-5 TRBD2
CASSPVSGGPSYEQYF TGTGCCAGCAGCCCGGTAAGCGGGGGCCCCTCCTACGAGCAGTACTTC - TRBJ2-7 TRBV5-4 TRBD2
CASSSPGTSGSGEQFF TGTGCCAGCAGTTCCCCCGGGACTAGCGGGAGTGGTGAGCAGTTCTTC once TRBJ2-1 TRBV28 TRBD2
CASSGTGAGNTIYF TGTGCCAGCAGTGGGACAGGAGCTGGAAACACCATATATTTT once TRBJ1-3 TRBV2 TRBD1
CASSLAGFNTGELFF TGTGCCAGCAGCTTAGCGGGATTTAACACCGGGGAGCTGTTTTTT - TRBJ2-2 TRBV7-8 -
CASGLGAGANVLTF TGTGCCAGCGGCCTTGGGGCTGGGGCCAACGTCCTGACTTTC once TRBJ2-6 TRBV7-3 -
CASSLSAPSGSSYNEQFF TGTGCCAGCAGTTTATCGGCGCCTAGCGGGAGTTCCTACAATGAGCAGTTCTTC - TRBJ2-1 TRBV27 TRBD2
CASSPLFPRDEQYF TGTGCCAGCAGCCCGCTTTTCCCCAGGGACGAGCAGTACTTC once TRBJ2-7 TRBV7-3 -
CASSLVGSSTGELFF TGTGCCAGCAGCTTGGTAGGCAGTTCCACCGGGGAGCTGTTTTTT - TRBJ2-2 TRBV5-6 -
CASSQDPGSGDEQFF TGCGCCAGCAGCCAAGATCCCGGGAGTGGGGATGAGCAGTTCTTC - TRBJ2-1 TRBV4-3 -
CASSYNRVQLFF TGTGCCAGCAGTTATAACAGGGTTCAACTGTTTTTT few TRBJ1-4 TRBV6-7 -
CASRDGDNEKLFF TGTGCCAGCAGGGACGGGGATAATGAAAAACTGTTTTTT - TRBJ1-4 TRBV2 -
CASTSRGGEGLYNEQFF TGTGCCAGTACCTCCCGGGGGGGGGAGGGCCTCTACAATGAGCAGTTCTTC - TRBJ2-1 TRBV19 TRBD2
CASSESHQPQHF TGCGCCAGCAGTGAGTCCCATCAGCCCCAGCATTTT - TRBJ1-5 TRBV10-1 -
CASSLQTSSYNEQFF TGTGCCAGCAGTTTACAGACTAGCTCCTACAATGAGCAGTTCTTC - TRBJ2-1 TRBV27 -
CASSMTVSGNTIYF TGCGCCAGCAGCATGACAGTCTCTGGAAACACCATATATTTT - TRBJ1-3 TRBV5-1 -
CASSQDSDGYQPQHF TGTGCCAGCAGCCAGGACAGCGATGGATATCAGCCCCAGCATTTT - TRBJ1-5 TRBV7-8 -
CASSLLSGSYNEQFF TGTGCCAGCAGCCTTCTAAGCGGCTCCTACAATGAGCAGTTCTTC - TRBJ2-1 TRBV11-2 -
CAWAGQGDSPLHF TGTGCCTGGGCCGGACAGGGGGATTCACCCCTCCACTTT - TRBJ1-6 TRBV30 TRBD1
CASSISGRTDTQYF TGCGCCAGCAGCATTAGCGGGAGAACAGATACGCAGTATTTT - TRBJ2-3 TRBV5-1 TRBD2
CAITGTFSIMNTEAFF TGTGCCATCACCGGGACATTCTCAATCATGAACACTGAAGCTTTCTTT - TRBJ1-1 TRBV2 -
CASSQALAGALNEQFF TGCGCCAGCAGCCAAGCACTAGCGGGAGCTCTCAATGAGCAGTTCTTC - TRBJ2-1 TRBV4-3 TRBD2